Sequencing of this T cell receptor (beta chain) was carried out in a study of identical twins. General study points: Not following the same donors, the study drew its conclusions from cross-sectional statistical analysis.

This clonotype appeared a few times. What it binds is not known. cDNA molecules carried unique molecular identifiers, and template switching added a universal primer site. TCRdb re-called the 5' RACE reads through MiXCR, storing one row per CDR3 protein. Among approximately 630,000 distinct CDR3 sequences, less than 9% were seen once, and the ten largest hold 1.6%. V was clipped by 3 bases and J by 2 bases, with 6 bases between them. The CDR3 totals 13 residues. CDR1 is MDHEN and CDR2 is SYDVKM in the germline V gene. These data were likewise used in another study, on yellow fever vaccine responses in identical twins.

The receptor was derived from a woman aged 18-29 years in good health. Sequencing input: PBMCs. The chain is built from TRBV28 and TRBJ2-3; D gene unclear. CDR3 nucleotide sequence: TGTGCCAGCAGTTTGATTAACACAGATACGCAGTATTTT. It is translated as CASSLINTDTQYF.